Below, 8 T cell receptor beta chains from the same sample are listed, as sequenced in a study of shared clonotypes between healthy human individuals. Sequencing was performed with immunoSEQ multiplex PCR; in TCRdb, only in-frame clones are kept and a portion is missing. The repertoire consists of approximately 500,000 clones, with less than 96% occurring once and the leading ten covering 0.06%. The sample consisted of naive CD4+ T cells sorted from blood. Subset in this sample: CD45RA+ positively selected. The receptors stem from a woman in her twenties or thirties in good health.

Only one count was recorded for this clone. This chain uses TRBV18 with TRBJ2-1; TRBD2 matches 11 bases. CDR1 is KGHSH, CDR2 LQKENI, per germline. With V trimmed by 3 bases and J by 6 bases, 1 base remained unmatched. The CDR3 contains 14 residues. The CDR3 is CASSPGLAANEQFF. CDR3 sequence (DNA): TGTGCCAGCTCACCGGGACTAGCGGCCAATGAGCAGTTCTTC.

The chain employs TRBV11-3 and TRBJ2-1; TRBD2 matches 10 bases. CDR1 and CDR2 from the germline V gene are SGHNT and YENEEA. The CDR3 has 15 residues. V lost 6 bases and J lost 5; bases outside the gene matches: 7. This CDR3 is CASSQGLAPNNEQFF. CDR3 DNA sequence: TGTGCCAGCAGTCAGGGACTAGCGCCCAACAATGAGCAGTTCTTC.

The chain couples TRBV7-3 to TRBJ2-1; the D gene is possibly TRBD1 (6 bases). The CDR3 runs to 13 residues. Germline V lookup: CDR1 SGHTA, CDR2 FQGTGA. The germline V and J ends were trimmed by 0 bases and 7 bases, with 7 bases remaining between them. The CDR3: CASSLTRGNEQFF. CDR3 coding DNA: TGTGCCAGCAGCTTAACGAGGGGGAATGAGCAGTTCTTC.

The chain joins TRBV28 to TRBJ2-7; 7 bases map to TRBD2. The germline V gene encodes CDR1 MDHEN and CDR2 SYDVKM. The CDR3 is 11 amino acids. The CDR3 DNA sequence: TGTGTCTCAGGCGGGAGCTACGAGCAGTACTTC. It translates to CVSGGSYEQYF.

The gene calls are TRBV4-1 and TRBJ2-7, with TRBD1 matching 7 bases. The germline V gene encodes CDR1 MGHRA and CDR2 YSYEKL. The CDR3 extends over 18 amino acids. The ends lost 0 bases at V and 3 bases at J; junction bases unmatched: 14. The CDR3 bases are TGCGCCAGCAGCCAAGATCTTTGGGGACAGACGATTTACTACGAGCAGTACTTC. It translates to CASSQDLWGQTIYYEQYF.

This clone was counted once. The gene calls are TRBV10-2 and TRBJ2-3; no firm D call. CDR1 is WSHSY and CDR2 is SAAADI in the germline V gene. The CDR3 has 13 residues. With 5 bases removed from V and 6 bases from J, the gap between germline ends came to 12 bases. The CDR3 here is CASSHLDRDTQYF. In DNA, the CDR3 is TGCGCCAGCAGTCACCTGGACCGTGATACGCAGTATTTT.

The chain recombines TRBV5-1 with TRBJ1-2, with unresolved D. CDR1 is SGHRS, CDR2 YFSETQ, per germline. The CDR3 length is 13 residues. Trimming shortened V by 0 bases and J by 2 bases, and 5 bases separated the two germline ends. The CDR3 reads CASSLGENYGYTF. The CDR3 nucleotides read TGCGCCAGCAGCTTGGGGGAAAACTATGGCTACACCTTC.

The chain links TRBV18 to TRBJ2-5, with 13 nucleotides matching TRBD2. Looked up from germline, CDR1 is KGHSH and CDR2 is LQKENI. This CDR3 has 19 residues. V lost 1 base to trimming and J lost 4 bases; unmatched junction nucleotides: 12. CDR3 bases: TGTGCCAGCTCACCACGGACTAGCGGGAGCAGGGGGTCGCCAGAGACCCAGTACTTC. Its translation: CASSPRTSGSRGSPETQYF.